This T cell receptor (beta chain) was recovered during a study of shared clonotypes between healthy human individuals. The protocol was immunoSEQ multiplex PCR, while the TCRdb copy is restricted to in-frame clones and leaves out a portion. The sample records around 2.1 million clones, approximately 94% being singletons. CD8 cells classed as naive were CD45RO-negative and positively selected for CCR7, excluding terminally differentiated effector memory CD45RA+ cells. Germline V gene lookup returns CDR1 MNHEY and CDR2 SMNVEV (reference sequence). Trimming took 5 bases from V and 5 from J; bases not matched to a gene: 4. This CDR3 region has 14 residues. A remark on this clone: Other DNA sequences in this specimen translate into the identical CDR3.

Sample: naive CD8+ T cells from PBMCs. The source of this sequence is a man between 18 and 29 years old in good health. Some clones in this sample may be carry-over from other donors' samples. The chain is built from TRBV27 and TRBJ2-5, with 11 nucleotides matching TRBD2. The CDR3: CASSLLAGGETQYF. CDR3 sequence (DNA): TGTGCCAGCAGTCTATTAGCGGGAGGGGAGACCCAGTACTTC.